Shown below are 30 T cell receptor beta chains from a single sample sequenced in a study of T cells in narcolepsy. The assay was immunoSEQ multiplex PCR, and TCRdb's table has in-frame clones only and misses some. The sample shows tens of thousands of clones, almost 85% of them seen only once. The sequencing input was memory (CD45RA-) CD4+ T cells from blood. All receptors derive from a human donor in good health.

The table lists this clone with a count of one. The chain uses TRBV6-6 and TRBJ2-2, with D hard to call. CDR1 MNHNY and CDR2 SVGAGI come from the germline V gene (reference sequence). The CDR3 covers 11 residues. V lost 7 bases and J 4 bases, leaving 4 bases between the germline ends. The CDR3 DNA sequence: TGTGCCAGCACCCGCACCGGGGAGCTGTTTTTT. The encoded protein is CASTRTGELFF.

This clone was seen only once. This sequence joins TRBV4-3 and TRBJ1-2; no firm D call. Deletions cut 1 base from V and 8 bases from J, with 14 bases between. Germline-derived CDR1 and CDR2 are LGHNA and YSLEER. The CDR3 length is 14 residues. Here the CDR3 reads CASSQVLAGRGYTF. The CDR3 DNA reads as TGCGCCAGCAGCCAAGTCTTAGCGGGCCGCGGCTACACCTTC.

The chain links TRBV4-3 to TRBJ1-4; maybe TRBD1 (6 bases). The V and J ends lost 5 bases and 6 bases respectively, with 7 bases between them. Per the germline V gene, CDR1 is LGHNA and CDR2 is YSLEER. The CDR3 totals 12 residues. DNA for the CDR3: TGCGCCAGCAGCAGGGGGGATGAAAAACTGTTTTTT. Translated, it gives CASSRGDEKLFF.

The genes are TRBV29-1 and TRBJ2-5, with 11 bases aligning to TRBD1. This CDR3 region has 14 residues. Germline V gene sequence: CDR1 SQVTM, CDR2 ANQGSEA. V was clipped by 4 bases and J by 2 bases; unmatched bases: 3. CDR3 nucleotide sequence: TGCAGCGTTGTTTGGGACAGGGGGCAAGAGACCCAGTACTTC. This gives the protein CSVVWDRGQETQYF.

This rearrangement joins TRBV5-4 to TRBJ1-1, with D perhaps matching TRBD1 (5 bases). The CDR3 contains 13 residues. Germline assignment: CDR1 SGHNT and CDR2 YYREEE (reference sequence). V was clipped by 2 bases and J by 2 bases, with 7 bases between them. In DNA, the CDR3 is TGTGCCAGCAGCTTCGACAGAAACACTGAAGCTTTCTTT. Translating it yields CASSFDRNTEAFF.

The chain recombines TRBV7-9 with TRBJ2-7, with D perhaps matching TRBD1 or TRBD2 (6 bases each). Germline CDR1 is SEHNR and CDR2 is FQNEAQ (reference sequence). This CDR3 has 13 amino acids. V was cut by 4 bases and J by 1 base, with 8 bases left in between. CDR3 DNA sequence: TGTGCCAGCAGCTGGGGGGCTTCCTACGAGCAGTACTTC. Its translation: CASSWGASYEQYF.

The V gene is TRBV2, the J gene TRBJ2-5, with D tentatively TRBD2 (6 bases). The V end was cut by 6 bases, the J end by 2 bases, with 10 bases between. The CDR3 covers 13 residues. CDR1 SNHLY and CDR2 FYNNEI come from the germline V gene. The CDR3 reads CASRRDLQETQYF. The CDR3 nucleotides are TGTGCCAGCAGAAGGGACTTACAAGAGACCCAGTACTTC. Combining the CDR3 with reference TRBV2 and TRBJ2-5 gives the whole variable domain EPEVTQTPSHQVTQMGQEVILRCVPISNHLYFYWYRQILGQKVEFLVSFYNNEISEKSEIFDDQFSVERPDGSNFTLKIRSTKLEDSAMYFCASRRDLQETQYFGPGTRLLVL.

The V and J genes are TRBV19 and TRBJ1-2; D is undetermined. Trimming removed 7 bases from V and 6 bases from J, with 18 bases in between. Germline loops: CDR1 LNHDA, CDR2 SQIVND (reference sequence). The CDR3 length is 14 residues. The CDR3 loop reads CASTSDETEDGYTF. The CDR3 coding sequence is TGTGCCAGTACGTCGGACGAAACAGAGGATGGCTACACCTTC.

The gene calls are TRBV4-1 and TRBJ2-1; D gene unclear. Germline values: CDR1 MGHRA, CDR2 YSYEKL. V lost 4 bases and J lost 6, with 13 bases in between. This CDR3 contains 14 residues. The CDR3 DNA reads as TGCGCCAGCAGCCCACTGGGGAACTCCAATGAGCAGTTCTTC. It codes for CASSPLGNSNEQFF.

The chain is built from TRBV5-1 and TRBJ2-5; TRBD1 agrees at 7 bases. The junction had 4 bases not matched to a gene; V was cut back by 3 bases and J by 2 bases. The CDR3 runs to 14 residues. Germline CDR1 is SGHRS and CDR2 is YFSETQ. The CDR3, as DNA: TGCGCCAGCAGCTCACAGGGGTTTCAAGAGACCCAGTACTTC. Amino acids: CASSSQGFQETQYF.

The V call is TRBV7-2, the J call TRBJ2-5; TRBD2 agrees at 13 bases. Germline V lookup: CDR1 SGHTA, CDR2 FQGNSA. The CDR3 loop spans 17 amino acids. The V segment lost 7 bases and the J segment 4 bases; nucleotides outside the gene matches: 12. CDR3 protein: CASKPGLAGSLPETQYF. CDR3 nucleotide sequence: TGTGCCAGCAAACCGGGACTAGCGGGATCTCTCCCAGAGACCCAGTACTTC.

The chain carries TRBV6-1 and TRBJ2-6; D is unclear. Looked up from germline, CDR1 is MNHNS and CDR2 is SASEGT. The CDR3 loop spans 15 amino acids. The V end lost 10 bases, the J end lost 5 bases, and 18 bases lay between the germline ends. The CDR3 nucleotides are TGTGCCACCACGGGCGCCCTTGGGAGGGCCAACGTCCTGACTTTC. Its protein is CATTGALGRANVLTF.

Only a few counts were recorded for this clone. This sequence joins TRBV4-1 and TRBJ1-1; no definite D call. This CDR3 is built from 14 residues. Trimming left V 0 bases short and J 1 base short, with 6 bases between. The germline V gene has CDR1 MGHRA and CDR2 YSYEKL. CDR3 loop: CASSQEGWNTEAFF. CDR3 bases: TGCGCCAGCAGCCAAGAGGGATGGAACACTGAAGCTTTCTTT.

V usage is TRBV18 and J usage is TRBJ2-7, with TRBD2 identical over 9 bases. Germline V gives CDR1 KGHSH, CDR2 LQKENI. Germline trimming cut 3 bases from V and 4 bases from J; bases unmatched to any gene: 7. This CDR3 has 15 amino acids. In DNA form, the CDR3 reads TGTGCCAGCTCACCCTTGGGTAGCGGGAGTTACGAGCAGTACTTC. Translation gives CASSPLGSGSYEQYF.

The chain links TRBV29-1 to TRBJ1-1; D not resolved. V gave up 4 bases and J gave up 1 base, with 13 bases separating them. Germline V gene lookup returns CDR1 SQVTM and CDR2 ANQGSEA. The CDR3 has 14 amino acids. CDR3 sequence reads: CSVVSGAGNTEAFF. CDR3 nucleotides: TGCAGCGTTGTATCAGGAGCCGGGAACACTGAAGCTTTCTTT. Combining the CDR3 with reference TRBV29-1 and TRBJ1-1 gives the whole variable domain SAVISQKPSRDICQRGTSLTIQCQVDSQVTMMFWYRQQPGQSLTLIATANQGSEATYESGFVIDKFPISRPNLTFSTLTVSNMSPEDSSIYLCSVVSGAGNTEAFFGQGTRLTVV.

V gene TRBV5-6 combines with J gene TRBJ2-5; perhaps TRBD1 as D (7 bases). The CDR3 consists of 15 residues. Between the trimmed V and J ends, which lost 4 bases and 3 bases, there was a span of 16 bases. Germline CDR1 is SGHDT and CDR2 is YYEEEE. The chain's CDR3 is CASSIPQGGKETQYF. For the CDR3, the DNA is TGTGCCAGCAGCATCCCGCAGGGGGGAAAAGAGACCCAGTACTTC.

V and J are TRBV7-2 and TRBJ2-3, with 10 bases lining up with TRBD2. Germline V CDR1 and CDR2: SGHTA, FQGNSA. Unmatched junction bases numbered 2, after V lost 4 bases and J lost 1 base. This CDR3 has 15 residues. CDR3 region: CASSSSGGRTDTQYF. Here the CDR3 DNA reads TGTGCCAGCAGCTCTAGCGGGGGTCGCACAGATACGCAGTATTTT.

This rearrangement joins TRBV18 to TRBJ2-7; D gene uncertain. Trimming cost V 2 bases and J 5 bases, with 7 bases left between them. CDR1 and CDR2 from the germline V gene are KGHSH and LQKENI. This CDR3 contains 12 residues. The CDR3 spells CASSPESHEQYF. In DNA, the CDR3 is TGTGCCAGCTCACCAGAAAGCCACGAGCAGTACTTC.

This chain links TRBV11-2 with TRBJ2-2; D possibly corresponds to TRBD1 (7 bases). CDR1 is SGHAT and CDR2 is FQNNGV in the germline V gene. V dropped 5 bases and J dropped 0 bases, with 16 bases sitting between them. This CDR3 region has 17 residues. The DNA of the CDR3 is TGTGCCAGCAGCAGCTTCCGCGGGACAGCGAACACCGGGGAGCTGTTTTTT. Protein sequence: CASSSFRGTANTGELFF.

The V gene is TRBV7-1, the J gene TRBJ2-7, with TRBD1 matching over 8 bases. TRBV7-1 is identified as an open reading frame with a role that is uncertain. The CDR3 length is 14 residues. The V segment lost 7 bases and the J segment 0 bases; nucleotides outside the gene matches: 5. The CDR3 sequence: CASKLDRVSYEQYF. In nucleotides, the CDR3 is TGTGCCAGCAAATTGGACAGGGTCTCCTACGAGCAGTACTTC.

V is TRBV5-1 and J is TRBJ2-1, with D perhaps given as TRBD1 or TRBD2 (5 bases each). Germline CDR1 reads SGHRS; CDR2 reads YFSETQ. Trimming removed 2 bases from V and 4 bases from J, with 19 bases in between. This CDR3 is 17 amino acids long. This CDR3 is CASSFIGVRGVYNEQFF. The CDR3 DNA sequence: TGCGCCAGCAGCTTCATCGGCGTCAGAGGGGTGTACAATGAGCAGTTCTTC.

J is TRBJ2-3 and V is TRBV6-5, with D uncertain. Germline lookup yields CDR1 MNHEY and CDR2 SVGAGI. Trimming shortened V by 5 bases and J by 0 bases, and 3 bases separated the two germline ends. This CDR3 is built from 12 residues. CDR3 sequence: CASSPSTDTQYF. The DNA for the CDR3 is TGTGCCAGCAGTCCTAGCACAGATACGCAGTATTTT.

This clone has only a few counts. The rearrangement uses TRBV6-1 and TRBJ1-2; 9 positions match TRBD1. This CDR3 spans 14 amino acids. CDR1 is MNHNS, CDR2 SASEGT, per germline. V shed 4 bases and J 4 bases; nucleotides not matched to a gene: 4. The chain's CDR3 is CASSAATGGYGYTF. Here the CDR3 DNA reads TGTGCCAGCAGTGCCGCGACAGGGGGCTATGGCTACACCTTC.

V is TRBV5-4 and J is TRBJ2-1, with D possibly matching TRBD1 (5 bases). V was shortened by 2 bases and J by 0 bases, with 6 bases between the two germline ends. This CDR3 spans 14 amino acids. Germline V gives CDR1 SGHNT, CDR2 YYREEE (reference sequence). CDR3 DNA: TGTGCCAGCAGCTTCCAGGGCTCCTACAATGAGCAGTTCTTC. Protein sequence: CASSFQGSYNEQFF.

V usage is TRBV30 and J usage is TRBJ1-4, with D unresolved. The germline CDR1 and CDR2 sequences are GTSNPN and SVGIG (reference sequence). V lost 4 bases and J lost 4, with 13 bases in between. The CDR3 runs to 14 residues. The CDR3, as DNA: TGTGCCTGGACTAAGGGCCAGCTTAATGAAAAACTGTTTTTT. Protein: CAWTKGQLNEKLFF.

CDR3 loop: CASSLRDTLIQYF. The CDR3 DNA sequence: TGTGCCAGCAGCTTGCGGGACACGCTGATTCAGTACTTC. The chain combines TRBV5-8 with TRBJ2-4; a possible D gene is TRBD1 (6 bases). The CDR3 contains 13 residues. Deletions cut 1 base from V and 10 bases from J, with 12 bases between. Germline V gives CDR1 SGHTS, CDR2 YDEGEE.

This clone has just a few counts. The V gene is TRBV11-2, the J gene TRBJ1-5, with unresolved D. CDR3 length: 15 amino acids. Trimming removed 3 bases at V and 6 bases at J, with 15 bases between. CDR1 and CDR2 (germline): SGHAT, FQNNGV. The CDR3 loop is CASSLDLRPGQPQHF. CDR3 DNA sequence: TGTGCCAGCAGCTTGGACCTCCGACCTGGTCAGCCCCAGCATTTT.

This sequence joins TRBV7-9 and TRBJ2-3; weak D call: TRBD2 (5 bases). Germline-derived CDR1 and CDR2 are SEHNR and FQNEAQ (reference sequence). The CDR3 runs to 14 residues. V lost 4 bases and J lost 2, with 10 bases in between. The CDR3 is CASSSRGSTDTQYF. In nucleotides, the CDR3 is TGTGCCAGCAGCTCCCGAGGGTCCACAGATACGCAGTATTTT.

The rearrangement links TRBV25-1 to TRBJ2-2; the D is unclear. Germline CDR1 is MGHDK and CDR2 is SYGVNS. Trimming removed 1 base at V and 6 bases at J, with 12 bases between. This CDR3 has 15 amino acids. The CDR3 sequence is CASSEFALSAGELFF. The CDR3 nucleotides are TGTGCCAGCAGTGAATTTGCTCTCTCGGCCGGGGAGCTGTTTTTT.

This chain joins TRBV9 and TRBJ2-7, with no clear D. Trimming removed 1 base at V and 1 base at J, with 12 bases between. The length of the CDR3 is 15 residues. Germline V gene data show CDR1 as SGDLS and CDR2 as YYNGEE. The CDR3 reads CASSVSTTASYEQYF. For the CDR3, the DNA is TGTGCCAGCAGCGTAAGTACTACAGCTTCCTACGAGCAGTACTTC.